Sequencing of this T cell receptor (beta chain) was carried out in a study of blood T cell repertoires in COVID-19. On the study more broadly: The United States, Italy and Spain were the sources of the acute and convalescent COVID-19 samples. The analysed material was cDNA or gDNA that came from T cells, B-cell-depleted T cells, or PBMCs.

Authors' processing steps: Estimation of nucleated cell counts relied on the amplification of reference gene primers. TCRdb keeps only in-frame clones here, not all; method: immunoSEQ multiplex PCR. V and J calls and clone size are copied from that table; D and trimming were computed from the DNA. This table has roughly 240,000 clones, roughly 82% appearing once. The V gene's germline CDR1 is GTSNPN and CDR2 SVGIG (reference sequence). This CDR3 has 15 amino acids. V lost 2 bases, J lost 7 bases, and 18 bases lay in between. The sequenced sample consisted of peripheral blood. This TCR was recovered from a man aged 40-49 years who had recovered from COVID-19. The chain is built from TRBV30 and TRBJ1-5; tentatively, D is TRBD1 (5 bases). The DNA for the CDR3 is TGTGCCTGGAGTTCGGGATCGGGGGGTTACCAGCCCCAGCATTTT. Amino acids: CAWSSGSGGYQPQHF.